The rows below give T cell receptor beta chains drawn from one sample of a study of T cell repertoires in cytomegalovirus infection. Via MiXCR, TCRdb re-called the reads, giving one row per CDR3 protein. The sample has approximately 730,000 distinct CDR3 sequences, roughly 36% seen once. Their target antigens are unknown. Material: cultured PBMCs, obtained from culture after CMV antigen stimulation. These TCRs come from a human donor in good health (CMV status not recorded). Some clones in this sample may be carry-over from other donors' samples. Each CDR3 is given with its conserved first and last residue. The D gene is left open where the match is weak. Clone sizes are given selectively: once, few, many, or a class where the clone is expanded.

TRBV5-6	.	many	TRBJ2-7	TGTGCCAGCAACCTCCTTGGGGGCAGTTTACTTCGCGAGCAGTACTTC	CASNLLGGSLLREQYF
TRBV12-3/TRBV12-4	.	few	TRBJ2-7	TGTGCCAGCAGGGAACAGGTGGCGAGCTACGAGCAGTACTTC	CASREQVASYEQYF
TRBV4-1	TRBD1	.	TRBJ1-5	TGCGCCAGCAGCCAAGCCCCGATCCGGGACAGAAGTTCCCAGCCCCAGCATTTT	CASSQAPIRDRSSQPQHF
TRBV7-2	TRBD1	few	TRBJ2-7	TGTGCCAGCAGCATGGACAGGGAGATCGACGAGCAGTACTTC	CASSMDREIDEQYF
TRBV28	.	few	TRBJ1-1	TGTGCCAGCAGTTCACCTGACAGGAACACTGAAGCTTTCTTT	CASSSPDRNTEAFF
TRBV6-1	TRBD2	.	TRBJ2-1	TGTGCCACCCGACTAGCGGGAGGATCCTACAATGAGCAGTTCTTC	CATRLAGGSYNEQFF
TRBV7-9	.	.	TRBJ2-5	TGTGCCAGCAGCTCGTCCGGGCCCTACCAAGAGACCCAGTACTTC	CASSSSGPYQETQYF
TRBV5-5	.	.	TRBJ1-1	TGTGCCAGCAGCTTGTGGTCAGGGGCTGAAGCTTTCTTT	CASSLWSGAEAFF
TRBV4-3	TRBD1	few	TRBJ1-2	TGCGCCAGCAGCCAAGTAGAGGGGGCGAACTATGGCTACACCTTC	CASSQVEGANYGYTF
TRBV7-2	.	many	TRBJ2-7	TGTGCCAGCAGCTTAGCGCAAGCGCGCGAGCAGTACTTC	CASSLAQAREQYF
TRBV4-3	TRBD2	few	TRBJ2-1	TGCGCCAGCAAGAGACGGACTAGCGGGAGTAGTGAGCAGTTCTTC	CASKRRTSGSSEQFF
TRBV7-6	.	few	TRBJ2-2	TGTGCCAGCAGCTTGGGGCCTAGGGCGAACACCGGGGAGCTGTTTTTT	CASSLGPRANTGELFF
TRBV5-1	.	.	TRBJ2-1	TGCGCCAGCAGCGAATTGACACGATTACACAATGAGCAGTTCTTC	CASSELTRLHNEQFF
TRBV12-3/TRBV12-4	.	few	TRBJ1-1	TGTGCCTCCGGCAGGGTAGAAACTGAAGCTTTCTTT	CASGRVETEAFF
TRBV19	TRBD1	few	TRBJ1-4	TGTGCCAGTAGTACCACCTGGGACAGAGAAAAACTGTTTTTT	CASSTTWDREKLFF
TRBV2	TRBD1	few	TRBJ2-7	TGTGCCAGCAGCGTGGACAGGCTATCTGGGGAGCAGTACTTC	CASSVDRLSGEQYF
TRBV7-2	.	.	TRBJ2-7	TGTGCCAGCAGCTTTCTGGGACGCTCGAACGAGCAGTACTTC	CASSFLGRSNEQYF
TRBV11-2	TRBD1	.	TRBJ1-1	TGTGCCAGCAGCTTAGCCGGGACAGGACCTATGAACACTGAAGCTTTCTTT	CASSLAGTGPMNTEAFF
TRBV4-2	.	.	TRBJ2-3	TGTGCCAGCAGCCAAACGCAGGGCGGCACAGATACGCAGTATTTT	CASSQTQGGTDTQYF
TRBV19	TRBD2	.	TRBJ2-7	TGTGCCAGTAGTCCCCTGCGGGGGGCTGGGGAGCAGTACTTC	CASSPLRGAGEQYF
TRBV20-1	TRBD1	.	TRBJ1-2	TGCAGTGCTTCCAACCGGGACAGGGAAACTAACTATGGCTACACCTTC	CSASNRDRETNYGYTF
TRBV20-1	.	few	TRBJ1-5	TGCAGCGGTCGACGGGGAGGCCGTGGACTTAGGGCCCTGCCCCAGCATTTT	CSGRRGGRGLRALPQHF
TRBV4-3	.	many	TRBJ2-5	TGCGCCAGCAGCCAAGACCTCAGGGATGGGGAGACCCAGTACTTC	CASSQDLRDGETQYF
TRBV12-3/TRBV12-4	TRBD2	few	TRBJ2-2	TGTGCCAGCAGTTTAATTTCGACTAGCGGGAGTACCGGGGAGCTGTTTTTT	CASSLISTSGSTGELFF
TRBV13	.	.	TRBJ1-1	TGTGCCAGCAGCTTGGAATACAGCAACACTGAAGCTTTCTTT	CASSLEYSNTEAFF
TRBV7-2	TRBD2	few	TRBJ2-1	TGTGCCAGCAGCTTAGGCGGGGGAGCCTCCAATGAGCAGTTCTTC	CASSLGGGASNEQFF
TRBV27	.	.	TRBJ2-3	TGTGCCAGCGCAAGGGACCTGGGCGGCACAGATACGCAGTATTTT	CASARDLGGTDTQYF
TRBV7-8	.	many	TRBJ2-2	TGTGCCAGCAGCCTAGAACCGGGCACCGGGGAGCTGTTTTTT	CASSLEPGTGELFF
TRBV5-4	.	.	TRBJ2-1	TGTGCCAGCAGTTTTGCGGTGGGGCGGACTTTATTCAATGAGCAGTTCTTC	CASSFAVGRTLFNEQFF
TRBV27	.	few	TRBJ1-6	TGTGCCAGCAGTCCCTTGGGGAGGAATTCACCCCTCCACTTT	CASSPLGRNSPLHF